This TCR beta chain originates from a study of blood T cell repertoires in COVID-19. The V gene lost 7 bases and the J gene lost 8 bases, with 14 bases spanning the gap. This CDR3 region has 13 residues. Germline V gene sequence: CDR1 MNHEY, CDR2 SVGAGI. Data came from immunoSEQ multiplex PCR; TCRdb stores just in-frame clones and leaves some out. The data contain 150,000 or so clones, roughly 80% of them singletons. The TCR was taken from an older woman who had recovered from COVID-19. J is TRBJ1-4 and V is TRBV6-5; D perhaps matches TRBD1 (5 bases). Sample: PBMCs or T cells enriched from blood (not recorded which). CDR3 DNA: TGTGCCAGCAAAGTGCAGGGCGGCGAAAAACTGTTTTTT. Translation gives CASKVQGGEKLFF.